This entry lists 7 T cell receptor beta chains sequenced from one sample in a study of radiation and T cells in renal cell carcinoma. Specified time point: baseline pretreatment blood. Regarding treatment: 15 Gy SBRT to primary tumor, nephrectomy 4 weeks later. The method was immunoSEQ multiplex PCR; TCRdb's version includes in-frame clones alone and lacks a portion of them. The sample contains roughly 53,000 clones, 65% to 90% of which appear only once. The sample consisted of blood, taken from a patient whose treatment included radiotherapy and nephrectomy. The receptors stem from a woman in her seventies with renal cell carcinoma.

V is TRBV5-1 and J is TRBJ2-7; 10 bases are a match to TRBD1. J lost 2 bases, V lost 4 bases, and 9 bases had no gene match. The CDR3 has 16 residues. Germline V lookup: CDR1 SGHRS, CDR2 YFSETQ. Here the CDR3 reads CASSTRDRGRPYEQYF. The CDR3, as DNA: TGCGCCAGCAGCACAAGGGACAGGGGACGGCCCTACGAGCAGTACTTC.

J is TRBJ2-7 and V is TRBV7-9; the D call may be TRBD1 or TRBD2 (5 bases each). This CDR3 is built from 16 residues. V was pared by 5 bases and J by 2 bases, with 19 bases between. The germline CDR1 and CDR2 sequences are SEHNR and FQNEAQ (reference sequence). The CDR3 spells CASSPGLGVLAYEQYF. In DNA, the CDR3 is TGTGCCAGCAGCCCCGGGTTGGGGGTCTTGGCCTACGAGCAGTACTTC.

The V gene is TRBV7-2, the J gene TRBJ2-7, with TRBD2 matching 8 bases. The J segment lost 2 bases and the V segment lost 1 base, leaving 1 base of the junction unmatched. The CDR3 runs to 14 residues. CDR1 is SGHTA and CDR2 is FQGNSA in the germline V gene. Here the CDR3 reads CASSLGAGAYEQYF. For the CDR3, the DNA is TGTGCCAGCAGCTTAGGAGCGGGAGCCTACGAGCAGTACTTC.

This clone was detected once. The genes are TRBV6-1 and TRBJ2-5; the D gene is possibly TRBD1 (6 bases). CDR1 MNHNS and CDR2 SASEGT come from the germline V gene. The CDR3 loop spans 15 amino acids. V was shortened by 2 bases and J by 5 bases, with 15 bases between the two germline ends. The CDR3 protein is CASSEIPGAGETQYF. In nucleotides, the CDR3 is TGTGCCAGCAGTGAAATCCCAGGGGCCGGGGAGACCCAGTACTTC.

The chain uses TRBV5-7 and TRBJ1-2; no clear D. TRBV5-7 is labeled an ORF, and its function is uncertain. CDR3 length equals 13 residues. The V gene lost 2 bases and the J gene lost 1 base, with 6 bases spanning the gap. The CDR3 loop reads CASSLVDNYGYTF. CDR3 sequence (DNA): TGTGCCAGCAGCTTAGTTGATAACTATGGCTACACCTTC.

The V gene is TRBV7-9, the J gene TRBJ2-3; D possibly corresponds to TRBD1 (6 bases). The length of the CDR3 is 13 residues. Per the germline V gene, CDR1 is SEHNR and CDR2 is FQNEAQ (reference sequence). The V end lost 5 bases, the J end lost 6 bases, and 12 bases lay between the germline ends. CDR3 residues: CASSTTGWDTQYF. The CDR3 coding sequence is TGTGCCAGCAGCACCACAGGGTGGGATACGCAGTATTTT.

This chain links TRBV18 with TRBJ2-5; D unclear. This CDR3 has 15 residues. Germline V gene data show CDR1 as KGHSH and CDR2 as LQKENI. Deletions cut 4 bases from V and 5 bases from J, with 17 bases between. The CDR3 sequence is CASSQSTRPEETQYF. In DNA, the CDR3 is TGTGCCAGCTCACAATCTACACGGCCCGAGGAGACCCAGTACTTC.